This T cell receptor beta chain stems from a study of response to subunit inactivated influenza vaccine. One entry per CDR3 protein results from TCRdb running MiXCR on the RT-PCR reads. The table includes 500,000 to 600,000 distinct CDR3 sequences, under 15% detected once. This clonotype appeared a few times. The ends were cut back, 2 bases at V and 0 bases at J, with 14 bases in the middle. The germline V gene has CDR1 SGHAT and CDR2 FQNNGV. The CDR3 runs 18 residues. The clonotype was recovered from a man aged 50 to 60 who received an inactivated influenza vaccine. This chain links TRBV11-2 with TRBJ1-6; D is perhaps TRBD1 (5 bases). Specimen: PBMCs from blood, collected around seven weeks after vaccination. The CDR3 is CASSLKGDRPSYNSPLHF. In nucleotides, the CDR3 is TGTGCCAGCAGCTTAAAGGGAGACAGACCCTCCTATAATTCACCCCTCCACTTT.